These 19 T cell receptor beta chains came from one sample sequenced in a study of blood T cell repertoires in COVID-19. Generated by immunoSEQ multiplex PCR, the TCRdb table keeps only in-frame clones and is missing some. This sample yields under 300,000 clones, of which just under 90% are seen a single time; about 4% belongs to the top ten. Sequenced input: peripheral blood. The source of these receptors is a woman aged 40 to 55 with acute or convalescent COVID-19.

The J gene is TRBJ2-3, the V gene TRBV6-5, with 7 nucleotides matching TRBD1. The V gene's germline CDR1 is MNHEY and CDR2 SVGAGI. The CDR3 length is 13 residues. Losses at the gene ends were 7 bases for V and 6 bases for J; bases not matched to a gene: 7. The CDR3 sequence is CASKKLTGDTQYF. CDR3 DNA: TGTGCCAGCAAAAAACTGACAGGGGATACGCAGTATTTT.

With respect to this clone: Other nucleotide sequences in the sample specify the same CDR3. The gene calls are TRBV27 and TRBJ2-7; 12 bases match TRBD2. Germline CDR1 and CDR2: MNHEY and SMNVEV (reference sequence). V trimming: 4 bases; J trimming: 8 bases; junction bases outside the gene matches: 12. CDR3 length equals 16 residues. CDR3 amino acids: CASSSLAGGNIGKQYV. The CDR3 bases are TGTGCCAGCAGTTCACTAGCGGGGGGTAACATAGGGAAGCAGTACGTC.

The chain has TRBV18 and TRBJ2-1; D possibly corresponds to TRBD2 (7 bases). Germline V lookup: CDR1 KGHSH, CDR2 LQKENI. The CDR3 loop spans 14 amino acids. The V gene lost 4 bases and the J gene lost 6 bases, with 13 bases spanning the gap. CDR3 DNA sequence: TGTGCCAGCTCACTCGCGAGGGGGGGCAATGAGCAGTTCTTC. It codes for CASSLARGGNEQFF.

CDR3 coding DNA: TGCGCCAGCTCGAGGGAAATCCACTACGAGCAGTACGTC. Protein product: CASSREIHYEQYV. The V call is TRBV10-2, the J call TRBJ2-7, with D possibly TRBD2 on 5 matching bases. This CDR3 is built from 13 residues. The germline V gene has CDR1 WSHSY and CDR2 SAAADI. V gave up 8 bases and J gave up 3 bases, with 14 bases separating them.

The chain uses TRBV24-1 and TRBJ2-3; maybe TRBD2 (6 bases). The V and J ends lost 3 bases and 0 bases respectively, with 12 bases between them. Per germline, CDR1 KGHDR and CDR2 SFDVKD. The CDR3 spans 16 residues. CDR3 sequence reads: CATSDPVGGSTDTQYF. For the CDR3, the DNA is TGTGCCACCAGTGATCCGGTGGGGGGTAGCACAGATACGCAGTATTTT.

The chain links TRBV14 to TRBJ2-2; 7 bases fit TRBD1. V shed 1 base, J shed 0 bases, and the junction held 5 bases outside the gene matches. The CDR3 spans 17 residues. Germline assignment: CDR1 SGHDN and CDR2 FVKESK. Written as DNA, the CDR3 is TGTGCCAGCAGCCAAGGGGGGACAGTTGCGAACACCGGGGAGCTGTTTTTT. Its protein product is CASSQGGTVANTGELFF.

V and J are TRBV27 and TRBJ1-2; D possibly corresponds to TRBD1 (5 bases). V lost 5 bases and J lost 4, with 17 bases in between. CDR3 length: 15 amino acids. Germline V gene lookup returns CDR1 MNHEY and CDR2 SMNVEV (reference sequence). The CDR3 reads CASSPREGFAYGYTF. DNA for the CDR3: TGTGCCAGCAGTCCCCGGGAGGGGTTTGCCTATGGCTACACCTTC.

In this sample, this clone turned up once. This rearrangement joins TRBV28 to TRBJ2-1; the D gene is possibly TRBD2 (5 bases). The CDR3 contains 16 residues. V shed 6 bases and J shed 0 bases, with 15 bases lying between them. In germline, CDR1 is MDHEN, CDR2 SYDVKM. The DNA of the CDR3 is TGTGCCAGCAGAGGAGGCATGGGATACTCCTACAATGAGCAGTTCTTC. Protein product: CASRGGMGYSYNEQFF.

This sequence joins TRBV19 and TRBJ2-3; 11 bases agree with TRBD2. Per the germline V gene, CDR1 is LNHDA and CDR2 is SQIVND (reference sequence). V was pared by 3 bases and J by 6 bases, with 8 bases of the junction left unmatched. The CDR3 has 16 residues. CDR3 bases: TGTGCCAGTAGTATGGATCTAGCGGGGGGCGTGGATACGCAGTATTTT. Translating gives CASSMDLAGGVDTQYF.

V gene TRBV4-2 combines with J gene TRBJ1-4; 8 bases fit TRBD1. This CDR3 contains 15 residues. Germline V CDR1 and CDR2: LGHNA, YNFKEQ. V shed 0 bases, J shed 12 bases, and the junction held 9 bases outside the gene matches. CDR3 coding DNA: TGTGCCAGCAGCCAAGATCAGGAACCGACAGGGGAACTGTTTTTT. This encodes CASSQDQEPTGELFF.

The chain joins TRBV5-1 to TRBJ2-5, with unresolved D. Germline CDR1 is SGHRS and CDR2 is YFSETQ. V was pared by 4 bases and J by 2 bases, with 9 bases between. The CDR3 runs to 13 residues. CDR3 nucleotides: TGCGCCAGCAGCCAATCCTATCAAGAGACCCAGTACTTC. Protein product: CASSQSYQETQYF.

This chain links TRBV18 with TRBJ2-6, with a possible D match to TRBD1 (5 bases). Deletions cut 4 bases from V and 4 bases from J, with 8 bases between. Germline V lookup: CDR1 KGHSH, CDR2 LQKENI. The CDR3 sequence is 14 residues long. For the CDR3, the DNA is TGTGCCAGCTCACAGGGGTCCGGGGCCAACGTCCTGACTTTC. It codes for CASSQGSGANVLTF.

The chain carries TRBV24-1 and TRBJ1-5; 10 bases are a match to TRBD1. The CDR3 is 15 amino acids. Germline CDR1 and CDR2: KGHDR and SFDVKD. J gave up 7 bases and V 4 bases, and 6 bases lay outside the gene matches. Here the CDR3 DNA reads TGTGCCACCAGTGACACGACAGGGGGCGGGCAGCCCCAGCATTTT. Amino acid sequence: CATSDTTGGGQPQHF.

This clone appeared a single time. The rearrangement links TRBV5-4 to TRBJ2-5; a weak D match, TRBD1 (6 bases). From germline, CDR1 is SGHNT and CDR2 YYREEE (reference sequence). V lost 9 bases to trimming and J lost 5 bases, with 20 bases between them. The CDR3 loop spans 14 amino acids. The CDR3 loop is CATLGQGPEETQYF. The CDR3 DNA sequence: TGTGCCACCCTTGGCCAGGGGCCAGAGGAGACCCAGTACTTC.

CDR3 nucleotides: TGTGCCAGCAGTAAGACAGGGATGGAGACCCAGTACTTC. Its protein product is CASSKTGMETQYF. The chain uses TRBV6-5 and TRBJ2-5; 7 positions match TRBD1. This CDR3 region has 13 residues. CDR1 and CDR2 from the germline V gene are MNHEY and SVGAGI. V lost 5 bases to trimming and J lost 5 bases; unmatched junction nucleotides: 5.

The CDR3 region has the DNA TGTGCCAGCAGCCAAGGGGGGGTTGGCTATGGCTACACCTTC. It specifies CASSQGGVGYGYTF. J is TRBJ1-2 and V is TRBV14, with TRBD1 as a possible D gene (5 bases). The CDR3 spans 14 residues. V was pared by 1 base and J by 4 bases, with 10 bases between. The germline gives CDR1 SGHDN, CDR2 FVKESK.

CDR3 in amino acids: CASSFGPPSGNTIYF. In DNA, the CDR3 is TGTGCCAGCAGCTTCGGTCCCCCCTCTGGAAACACCATATATTTT. This chain links TRBV7-2 with TRBJ1-3, with D unresolved. The ends were cut back, 3 bases at V and 0 bases at J, with 9 bases in the middle. CDR3 length: 15 residues. Per the germline V gene, CDR1 is SGHTA and CDR2 is FQGNSA.

The chain recombines TRBV5-5 with TRBJ2-7; no definite D call. Germline CDR1 SGHKS, CDR2 YYEKEE (reference sequence). Trimming cost V 4 bases and J 4 bases, with 12 bases left between them. CDR3 length: 13 residues. CDR3 sequence reads: CASSPNTLYEQYV. CDR3 DNA: TGTGCCAGCAGCCCCAACACGCTTTACGAGCAGTACGTC.

The chain combines TRBV29-1 with TRBJ2-2; D is unresolved. CDR3 length: 11 residues. The V gene's germline CDR1 is SQVTM and CDR2 ANQGSEA. V was clipped by 6 bases and J by 5 bases, with 7 bases between them. The CDR3 nucleotides are TGCAGCGTCGCAGAAACCGGGGAGCTGTTTTTT. This codes for CSVAETGELFF.